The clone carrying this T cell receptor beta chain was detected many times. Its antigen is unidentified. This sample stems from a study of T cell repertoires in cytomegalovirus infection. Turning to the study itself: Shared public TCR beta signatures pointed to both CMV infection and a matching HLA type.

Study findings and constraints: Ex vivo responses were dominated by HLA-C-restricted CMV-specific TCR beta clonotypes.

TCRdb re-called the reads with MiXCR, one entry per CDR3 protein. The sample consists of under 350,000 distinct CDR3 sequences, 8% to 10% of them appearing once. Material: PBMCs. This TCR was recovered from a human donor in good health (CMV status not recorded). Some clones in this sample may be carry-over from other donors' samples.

CDR3 nucleotides: TGTGCCATCAGTGAGGAGCGGGAGGGCGAGCAGTACTTC. Residues: CAISEEREGEQYF. The chain joins TRBV10-3 to TRBJ2-7; 10 bases are shared with TRBD2. The CDR3 has 13 residues. The V gene end was trimmed by 2 bases and the J gene end by 6 bases; junction bases not matched to a gene: 1. Germline CDR1 is ENHRY and CDR2 is SYGVKD.